This entry lists 8 T cell receptor beta chains sequenced from one sample in a study of T cells after yellow fever vaccination. TCRdb called the 5' RACE reads again in MiXCR, with one record for every CDR3 protein. Among about 250,000 distinct CDR3 sequences listed, over 3% were seen once. Material: PBMCs, obtained 15 days after the yellow fever booster vaccination. These receptors were taken from a man between 18 and 35 years old who received the YFV17D yellow fever vaccine.

This clonotype was seen repeatedly, ten times or more. The chain joins TRBV10-3 to TRBJ2-1; possibly TRBD1 for D (5 bases). CDR1 and CDR2 from the germline V gene are ENHRY and SYGVKD. The CDR3 contains 17 residues. Trimming removed 0 bases at V and 7 bases at J, with 19 bases between. Here the CDR3 DNA reads TGTGCCATCAGTGAGTCGATAGGGGATGGGTCAGGAAATGAGCAGTTCTTC. It specifies CAISESIGDGSGNEQFF.

This clonotype was counted many times. The chain uses TRBV7-2 and TRBJ1-1; perhaps TRBD1 as D (5 bases). The CDR3 has 14 residues. Per the germline V gene, CDR1 is SGHTA and CDR2 is FQGNSA. Trimming cost V 5 bases and J 1 base, with 11 bases left between them. CDR3 amino acids: CASSRQPENTEAFF. The CDR3 DNA reads as TGTGCCAGCAGCCGACAGCCTGAGAACACTGAAGCTTTCTTT.

This clonotype was seen at least ten times. V and J are TRBV20-1 and TRBJ2-5; 14 bases map to TRBD2. The junction had 7 bases not matched to a gene; V was cut back by 4 bases and J by 6 bases. The CDR3 runs 15 residues. The germline CDR1 and CDR2 sequences are DFQATT and SNEGSKA (reference sequence). CDR3 coding DNA: TGCAGTGCTATGGCCGGGACTAGCGGGGGTCAGACCCAGTACTTC. This codes for CSAMAGTSGGQTQYF.

This clonotype came up many times. J is TRBJ1-2 and V is TRBV5-6, with unresolved D. Trimming cost V 0 bases and J 6 bases, with 12 bases left between them. The CDR3 has 14 amino acids. The V gene's germline CDR1 is SGHDT and CDR2 YYEEEE. The CDR3 here is CASSLGLLLNGYTF. The DNA of the CDR3 is TGTGCCAGCAGCTTGGGCCTGCTACTGAATGGCTACACCTTC.

The table lists this clonotype with many counts. This chain links TRBV27 with TRBJ1-5; no clear D. CDR1 is MNHEY, CDR2 SMNVEV, per germline (reference sequence). The length of the CDR3 is 13 residues. V lost 5 bases to trimming and J lost 5 bases, with 10 bases between them. CDR3 coding DNA: TGTGCCAGCAGTCACGGGAGGGATCAGCCCCAGCATTTT. Its protein is CASSHGRDQPQHF.

This clonotype was seen many times. The CDR3 DNA reads as TGTGCCAGCAAGATCTTAACGACAGGGAACACTGAAGCTTTCTTT. This gives the protein CASKILTTGNTEAFF. The genes are TRBV7-6 and TRBJ1-1; TRBD1 might be the D (6 bases). Deletions cut 7 bases from V and 1 base from J, with 16 bases between. Germline assignment: CDR1 SGHVS and CDR2 FNYEAQ. The CDR3 spans 15 residues.

This clonotype showed up many times. The chain recombines TRBV10-1 with TRBJ2-3; D tentatively reads TRBD1 or TRBD2 (5 bases each). Trimming left V 8 bases short and J 7 bases short, with 22 bases between. CDR3 length equals 15 residues. Germline loops: CDR1 WNHNN, CDR2 SYGVQD (reference sequence). DNA for the CDR3: TGCGCCAGCGGACGAGGGGACCTGTTGCCTTATACGCAGTATTTT. It translates to CASGRGDLLPYTQYF.

This clonotype was observed a handful of times. The rearrangement uses TRBV6-2 or TRBV6-3 and TRBJ1-5; possibly TRBD1 for D (6 bases). With 4 bases removed from V and 2 bases from J, the gap between germline ends came to 15 bases. CDR1 MNHEY and CDR2 SVGEGT come from the germline V gene. This CDR3 spans 16 amino acids. The CDR3 spells CASSSFRGGGNQPQHF. CDR3 in DNA: TGTGCCAGCAGTTCCTTTCGGGGGGGCGGCAATCAGCCCCAGCATTTT.